This T cell receptor beta chain was recovered during a study of post-analysis software for immune sequencing data. Study-wide background: Relapsing-remitting, secondary progressive and progressive-relapsing multiple sclerosis were all included among the disease courses. Study observations and caveats: Strong same-batch co-clustering of samples appeared with F measure clustering. Normalized Chao1 diversity in multiple sclerosis patients fell significantly below that of controls.

Sequencing libraries made from TCR beta cDNA carried unique molecular identifiers. TCRdb reanalysed the PCR reads using MiXCR and keeps one entry per CDR3 protein. The sample shows around 200,000 distinct CDR3 sequences, 25% to 30% of them seen only once. In the case of this clonotype: No antigen is known for it.

This clonotype originated in a girl aged 2 to 17 with multiple sclerosis. Sequenced: blood.

The CDR3 loop is CASSETGQKNTEAFF. Here the CDR3 DNA reads TGTGCCAGCAGCGAGACGGGACAGAAGAACACTGAAGCTTTCTTT. The rearrangement uses TRBV9 and TRBJ1-1; the match to TRBD1 covers 7 bases. This CDR3 is built from 15 residues. Per germline, CDR1 SGDLS and CDR2 YYNGEE. The V and J ends lost 3 bases and 1 base, in that order; junction bases with no gene match: 6.